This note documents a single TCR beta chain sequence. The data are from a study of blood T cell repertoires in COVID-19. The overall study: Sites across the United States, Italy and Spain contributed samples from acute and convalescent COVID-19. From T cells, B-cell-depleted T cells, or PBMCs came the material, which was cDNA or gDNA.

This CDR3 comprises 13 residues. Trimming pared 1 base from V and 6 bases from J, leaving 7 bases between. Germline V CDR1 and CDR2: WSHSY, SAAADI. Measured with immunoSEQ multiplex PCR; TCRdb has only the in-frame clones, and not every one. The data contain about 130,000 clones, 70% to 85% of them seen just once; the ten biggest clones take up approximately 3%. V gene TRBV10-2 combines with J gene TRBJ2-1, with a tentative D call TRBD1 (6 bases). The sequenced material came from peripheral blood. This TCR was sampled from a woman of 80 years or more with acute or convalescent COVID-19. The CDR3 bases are TGCGCCAGCAGTGAGTACAGGGCCAATGAGCAGTTCTTC. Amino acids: CASSEYRANEQFF.